This T cell receptor (beta chain) derives from a study of blood T cell repertoires in COVID-19. Study in general: Samples of COVID-19 (acute and convalescent) were obtained from the United States, Italy and Spain.

Cohorts were based on clinical histories the participants reported. As handled by the study authors: The assay estimated nucleated cells by amplifying reference gene primers. The repertoire was sequenced with immunoSEQ multiplex PCR; TCRdb's copy has only in-frame clones and lacks some. V and J calls and clone size follow that table, whereas D and trimming were derived from the DNA. The repertoire holds 200,000 to 250,000 clones, 80% to 90% seen once, with roughly 3.7% in the top ten. This CDR3 comprises 17 residues. The germline V gene encodes CDR1 SGHNT and CDR2 YENEEA. The trim removed 1 base at V and 6 bases at J, leaving 5 bases unmatched.

The sequence was obtained from a woman aged 18-29 years in a cohort exposed to, infected with or recovered from COVID-19 (not recorded which). The chain recombines TRBV11-3 with TRBJ2-2, with 13 nucleotides matching TRBD2. Input material: PBMCs or T cells enriched from blood (not recorded which). The CDR3: CASSLGRTSGSPGELFF. The CDR3, as DNA: TGTGCCAGCAGCTTAGGAAGGACTAGCGGGAGCCCCGGGGAGCTGTTTTTT.